Below are 29 T cell receptor beta chains sequenced from a single sample in a study of blood T cell repertoires in COVID-19. TCRdb keeps only in-frame clones here, not all; method: immunoSEQ multiplex PCR. There are roughly 190,000 clones in the sample; about 85% occur only once, and 20% to 25% lies in the top ten. Material for sequencing was peripheral blood. These receptors all come from a man aged 55-75 years with active or convalescent COVID-19.

The chain has TRBV5-6 and TRBJ1-2; maybe TRBD1 (5 bases). CDR3 length: 14 residues. Germline-derived CDR1 and CDR2 are SGHDT and YYEEEE. V was pared by 4 bases and J by 10 bases, with 20 bases between. CDR3 DNA: TGTGCCAGCAGCCTTGTAGCTGGGACGGGAGACTACACCTTC. Its translation: CASSLVAGTGDYTF.

The chain has TRBV6-2 or TRBV6-3 and TRBJ2-5; TRBD2 agrees at 11 bases. CDR3 length: 15 amino acids. J gave up 1 base and V 2 bases, and 0 bases lay outside the gene matches. Per germline, CDR1 MNHEY and CDR2 SVGEGT. The CDR3 sequence is CASSYGTSGQETQYF. CDR3 sequence (DNA): TGTGCCAGCAGTTACGGGACTAGCGGCCAAGAGACCCAGTACTTC.

J is TRBJ2-5 and V is TRBV7-2, with 8 nucleotides matching TRBD1. The CDR3 consists of 13 residues. Per germline, CDR1 SGHTA and CDR2 FQGNSA. After removal of 4 bases from V and 5 bases from J, the junction contained 3 bases not matched to a gene. The DNA for the CDR3 is TGTGCCAGCAGCTGGACAGGGTTGGAGACCCAGTACTTC. This gives the protein CASSWTGLETQYF.

Note on this clone: The germline gene is not matched at one end of the junction; a read error may be the cause. V gene TRBV6-2 or TRBV6-3 combines with J gene TRBJ1-1; the D gene is possibly TRBD1 (5 bases). CDR3 length equals 13 residues. Germline CDR1 and CDR2: MNHEY and SVGEGT. CDR3 coding DNA: TGTGCCAGCAGTTTGGGGCTCGGGCTCCCCGTAGTTTTC. Protein: CASSLGLGLPVVF.

Turning to this clone: One end of the junction fails to match germline, which may point to a read error. The chain has TRBV5-1 and TRBJ2-3, with 8 bases that match TRBD2. CDR1 is SGHRS, CDR2 YFSETQ, per germline. This CDR3 is 16 amino acids long. CDR3 nucleotide sequence: TGCGCCCGCAGCTTGGCCGGGGGGGCGGGCCCAGATACGCAGTATTTT. Translation: CARSLAGGAGPDTQYF.

This clone has a handful of counts. The chain has TRBV6-1 and TRBJ1-5; TRBD1 aligns across 7 bases. The CDR3 is made up of 15 amino acids. Germline trimming cut 2 bases from V and 3 bases from J; bases unmatched to any gene: 4. CDR1 MNHNS and CDR2 SASEGT come from the germline V gene. In DNA form, the CDR3 reads TGTGCCAGCAGTGAACCGGACAGGCCCAATCAGCCCCAGCATTTT. Encoded protein: CASSEPDRPNQPQHF.

This clone was seen more than once but under ten times. Other DNA sequences in the sample encode the same CDR3. J is TRBJ1-5 and V is TRBV9, with D hard to call. Trimming stripped 0 bases from V and 5 bases from J, with 6 bases between. CDR3 length: 13 amino acids. Germline V gives CDR1 SGDLS, CDR2 YYNGEE. CDR3 sequence (DNA): TGTGCCAGCAGCGTAGATCCCGATCAGCCCCAGCATTTT. This translates into CASSVDPDQPQHF.

This clone was recorded only once. CDR3: CASSLVGRSTDTQYF. DNA of the CDR3: TGTGCCAGCAGCTTAGTGGGCAGAAGCACAGATACGCAGTATTTT. The J gene is TRBJ2-3, the V gene TRBV7-9; no clear D gene. CDR3 length equals 15 residues. Trimming shortened V by 1 base and J by 0 bases, and 8 bases separated the two germline ends. Looked up from germline, CDR1 is SEHNR and CDR2 is FQNEAQ (reference sequence).

The chain couples TRBV5-1 to TRBJ2-5; 8 bases match TRBD2. This CDR3 has 13 residues. V gave up 6 bases and J gave up 3 bases; unmatched junction bases: 4. Germline V gene data show CDR1 as SGHRS and CDR2 as YFSETQ. The CDR3 is CASTLAGKETQYF. The CDR3 DNA reads as TGCGCCAGCACTTTAGCGGGAAAAGAGACCCAGTACTTC.

The rearrangement joins TRBV27 to TRBJ2-1, with TRBD1 matching over 9 bases. CDR1 is MNHEY and CDR2 is SMNVEV in the germline V gene (reference sequence). This CDR3 spans 16 amino acids. J gave up 6 bases and V 4 bases, and 10 bases lay outside the gene matches. In DNA, the CDR3 is TGTGCCAGCAGTTCCCTGGGACAGGGTCCCCGCAATGAGCAGTTCTTC. Amino acid sequence: CASSSLGQGPRNEQFF.

This clone was observed a single time. The chain combines TRBV5-1 with TRBJ2-3; D is perhaps TRBD1 (5 bases). Trimming cost V 5 bases and J 2 bases, with 12 bases left between them. CDR1 and CDR2 from the germline V gene are SGHRS and YFSETQ. The CDR3 extends over 14 amino acids. This chain's CDR3 is CASRRGVDTDTQYF. The CDR3 region has the DNA TGCGCCAGCAGAAGGGGTGTAGACACAGATACGCAGTATTTT. Filled out from reference TRBV5-1 and TRBJ2-3, the complete variable domain reads KAGVTQTPRYLIKTRGQQVTLSCSPISGHRSVSWYQQTPGQGLQFLFEYFSETQRNKGNFPGRFSGRQFSNSRSEMNVSTLELGDSALYLCASRRGVDTDTQYFGPGTRLTVL.

The chain employs TRBV6-4 and TRBJ2-1; the D gene is possibly TRBD1 (5 bases). Between the trimmed V and J ends, which lost 3 bases and 4 bases, there was a span of 10 bases. The germline V gene encodes CDR1 MRHNA and CDR2 SNTAGT. The CDR3 loop spans 14 amino acids. As DNA, the CDR3 is TGTGCCAGCAGTGAAGGGGTCCATTACAATGAGCAGTTCTTC. Its translation is CASSEGVHYNEQFF.

The chain carries TRBV2 and TRBJ1-6; 7 bases fit TRBD1. Looked up from germline, CDR1 is SNHLY and CDR2 is FYNNEI. The CDR3 spans 15 residues. V shed 4 bases, J shed 2 bases, and the junction held 2 bases outside the gene matches. CDR3 sequence reads: CASSGDSPYNSPLHF. The DNA of the CDR3 is TGTGCCAGCAGTGGGGACAGCCCCTATAATTCACCCCTCCACTTT.

The rearrangement joins TRBV12-3 or TRBV12-4 to TRBJ2-7, with a tentative D call TRBD1 (6 bases). Trimming stripped 5 bases from V and 5 bases from J, with 13 bases between. The CDR3 is 13 residues long. For the CDR3, the DNA is TGTGCCAGCAGTCCGGACAGTCGGGACGAGCAGTACTTC. Its translation is CASSPDSRDEQYF.

The DNA of the CDR3 is TGTGCCAGCGGCGGGGATTTGAACACTGAAGCTTTCTTT. This sequence encodes CASGGDLNTEAFF. This chain joins TRBV14 and TRBJ1-1; D ambiguous. Trimming pared 8 bases from V and 0 bases from J, leaving 10 bases between. The CDR3 loop spans 13 amino acids. The germline V gene has CDR1 SGHDN and CDR2 FVKESK.

J is TRBJ1-3 and V is TRBV6-5, with 7 bases identical to TRBD1. The CDR3 loop spans 14 amino acids. Germline V gene lookup returns CDR1 MNHEY and CDR2 SVGAGI. With V trimmed by 8 bases and J by 1 base, 5 bases remained unmatched. In DNA form, the CDR3 reads TGTGCCAGCCAATCAGGGGGATCTGGAAACACCATATATTTT. The encoded protein is CASQSGGSGNTIYF.

This chain joins TRBV2 and TRBJ1-5, with D hard to call. V was clipped by 4 bases and J by 4 bases, with 8 bases between them. The CDR3 loop spans 13 amino acids. Germline-derived CDR1 and CDR2 are SNHLY and FYNNEI. The chain's CDR3 is CASSVRWNQPQHF. The CDR3 DNA follows: TGTGCCAGCAGTGTACGGTGGAATCAGCCCCAGCATTTT.

This chain links TRBV2 with TRBJ2-7, with a possible D match to TRBD2 (6 bases). CDR1 is SNHLY, CDR2 FYNNEI, per germline. There are 13 residues in the CDR3. The V gene lost 4 bases and the J gene lost 7 bases, with 14 bases spanning the gap. For the CDR3, the DNA is TGTGCCAGCAGTGGTAGCGGTCCGGGAGAGCAGTACTTC. Translation gives CASSGSGPGEQYF.

V is TRBV12-3 or TRBV12-4 and J is TRBJ2-1, with 8 bases matching TRBD2. V was pared by 6 bases and J by 12 bases, with 7 bases of the junction left unmatched. CDR3 length equals 12 residues. CDR3 sequence: CASRLNSGTQFF. The CDR3 bases are TGTGCCAGCAGGTTAAATAGCGGGACGCAGTTCTTC.

The chain joins TRBV20-1 to TRBJ1-1; D might be TRBD1 (5 bases). CDR1 and CDR2 from the germline V gene are DFQATT and SNEGSKA (reference sequence). V was clipped by 3 bases and J by 11 bases, with 22 bases between them. The CDR3 is made up of 14 amino acids. CDR3 region: CSASNPQGGLGAFF. In DNA, the CDR3 is TGCAGTGCTAGTAACCCCCAGGGCGGCCTTGGGGCTTTCTTT.

The chain uses TRBV20-1 and TRBJ2-5; D is unresolved. Germline V gene sequence: CDR1 DFQATT, CDR2 SNEGSKA (reference sequence). V lost 4 bases and J lost 2, with 5 bases in between. This CDR3 comprises 11 residues. The DNA for the CDR3 is TGCAGTGCTACCAATCAAGAGACCCAGTACTTC. As protein: CSATNQETQYF.

V usage is TRBV5-4 and J usage is TRBJ2-3; D possibly corresponds to TRBD2 (7 bases). V was pared by 9 bases and J by 1 base, with 15 bases between. CDR1 and CDR2 from the germline V gene are SGHNT and YYREEE (reference sequence). There are 14 residues in the CDR3. The CDR3 here is CATRGASGTDTQYF. CDR3 DNA sequence: TGTGCCACCCGGGGGGCTAGCGGCACAGATACGCAGTATTTT.

The chain is built from TRBV5-4 and TRBJ2-3, with 10 bases fitting TRBD2. The CDR3 is 14 amino acids. V was clipped by 4 bases and J by 4 bases; unmatched bases: 3. From germline, CDR1 is SGHNT and CDR2 YYREEE (reference sequence). CDR3 loop: CASSLSGGPDTQYF. In nucleotides, the CDR3 is TGTGCCAGCAGCCTTAGCGGGGGGCCAGATACGCAGTATTTT.

The chain couples TRBV19 to TRBJ2-7, with TRBD2 matching over 7 bases. The germline CDR1 and CDR2 sequences are LNHDA and SQIVND (reference sequence). V shed 5 bases and J 6 bases; nucleotides not matched to a gene: 10. There are 14 residues in the CDR3. The CDR3 DNA is TGTGCCAGTAGTCTGACCCGGGACTACAGCGAGCAGTACTTC. This sequence encodes CASSLTRDYSEQYF.

The chain carries TRBV4-1 and TRBJ1-2; D is uncertain. The CDR3 runs 14 residues. CDR1 MGHRA and CDR2 YSYEKL come from the germline V gene. The V end lost 4 bases, the J end lost 2 bases, and 11 bases lay between the germline ends. CDR3 in amino acids: CASSRTTENYGYTF. The CDR3 bases are TGCGCCAGCAGCCGCACGACTGAAAACTATGGCTACACCTTC.

This rearrangement joins TRBV2 to TRBJ2-1; D is unclear. Per the germline V gene, CDR1 is SNHLY and CDR2 is FYNNEI. This CDR3 contains 15 residues. V lost 1 base and J 5 bases, leaving 12 bases between the germline ends. The CDR3: CASSEGRLVNNEQFF. The CDR3 nucleotides read TGTGCCAGCAGTGAAGGGCGGCTAGTTAACAATGAGCAGTTCTTC.

This chain connects TRBV6-5 to TRBJ2-1; D possibly corresponds to TRBD1 (5 bases). The CDR3 has 13 amino acids. With 1 base removed from V and 8 bases from J, the gap between germline ends came to 9 bases. CDR1 is MNHEY, CDR2 SVGAGI, per germline. The CDR3 nucleotides are TGTGCCAGCAGTTACTGGCAGGGCCATGAGCAGTTCTTC. Its translation is CASSYWQGHEQFF.

The rearrangement links TRBV10-3 to TRBJ1-2; the D gene is possibly TRBD1 (6 bases). The V gene lost 3 bases and the J gene lost 8 bases, with 19 bases spanning the gap. CDR1 is ENHRY and CDR2 is SYGVKD in the germline V gene. CDR3 length: 15 residues. CDR3 in amino acids: CAISEDGDNSGGYTF. In DNA form, the CDR3 reads TGTGCCATCAGTGAAGATGGGGACAACTCGGGGGGCTACACCTTC.

The J gene is TRBJ2-7, the V gene TRBV6-5, with TRBD1 identical over 9 bases. V was pared by 6 bases and J by 4 bases, with 7 bases of the junction left unmatched. The CDR3 is 14 residues long. Germline CDR1 MNHEY, CDR2 SVGAGI. This CDR3 is CASSLQGARYEQYF. DNA for the CDR3: TGTGCCAGCAGCCTACAGGGGGCGCGTTACGAGCAGTACTTC.